This T cell receptor (beta chain) was recorded in a study of cytomegalovirus exposure and HLA in healthy donors. Looked up from germline, CDR1 is MNHNS and CDR2 is SASEGT. CDR3 size: 16 residues. V lost 2 bases, J lost 5 bases, and 11 bases stayed unmatched. With 60 Vbeta and 13 Jbeta primers, the PCR was carried out. TCRdb keeps only in-frame clones here, not all; method: immunoSEQ multiplex PCR. The sample includes approximately 200,000 clones, over 70% of them seen just once. Healthy bone marrow donors made up the donors. Donors had nominal health at sampling but likely had unrecorded immune exposures.

Material for sequencing was PBMCs. The chain recombines TRBV6-1 with TRBJ2-7; 8 bases are a match to TRBD1. This receptor was identified in a woman under 40 in good health and CMV-seropositive. CDR3 DNA sequence: TGTGCCAGCAGTGAACATGCGACAGGGGCTTACCACGAGCAGTACTTC. Translated: CASSEHATGAYHEQYF.